Listed here are 26 T cell receptor beta chains from one sample, sequenced in a study of identical twins. MiXCR was run by TCRdb on the 5' RACE reads, yielding one entry per CDR3 protein. The table has fewer than 500,000 distinct CDR3 sequences, roughly an eighth seen once. The sample also formed part of further work on yellow fever vaccine responses in identical twins.

The material sequenced was CD4+ T cells sorted from blood. The receptors come from a woman aged 18 to 35 in good health.

The table lists this clonotype with a few counts. The V gene is TRBV20-1, the J gene TRBJ2-1, with 9 nucleotides matching TRBD1. The germline gives CDR1 DFQATT, CDR2 SNEGSKA (reference sequence). The CDR3 runs to 15 residues. V gave up 6 bases and J gave up 1 base; unmatched junction bases: 7. In DNA, the CDR3 is TGCAGTGCGTCCACAGGGGGCGCGTCCTACAATGAGCAGTTCTTC. This sequence encodes CSASTGGASYNEQFF.

This clonotype was detected ten times or more. The V call is TRBV5-4, the J call TRBJ2-1; D is unresolved. Trimming pared 0 bases from V and 6 bases from J, leaving 7 bases between. The V gene's germline CDR1 is SGHNT and CDR2 YYREEE (reference sequence). The CDR3 length is 13 residues. CDR3 sequence reads: CASSLVLGNEQFF. Here the CDR3 DNA reads TGTGCCAGCAGCTTGGTGCTCGGCAATGAGCAGTTCTTC. Variable domain in full (rest from reference TRBV5-4 and TRBJ2-1): ETGVTQSPTHLIKTRGQQVTLRCSSQSGHNTVSWYQQALGQGPQFIFQYYREEENGRGNFPPRFSGLQFPNYSSELNVNALELDDSALYLCASSLVLGNEQFFGPGTRLTVL.

CDR3 nucleotides: TGCAGTGCTAGGCCGGTCTCTTCTATGGGAGATACGCAGTATTTT. This encodes CSARPVSSMGDTQYF. The V gene is TRBV20-1, the J gene TRBJ2-3; no definite D call. The germline gives CDR1 DFQATT, CDR2 SNEGSKA (reference sequence). This CDR3 has 15 residues. Trimming cost V 3 bases and J 5 bases, with 18 bases left between them.

J is TRBJ1-5 and V is TRBV30, with D possibly being TRBD1 (5 bases). Trimming took 2 bases from V and 1 from J, leaving 9 bases between them. Germline CDR1 reads GTSNPN; CDR2 reads SVGIG (reference sequence). CDR3 size: 14 residues. The CDR3 spells CAWSLGPSNQPQHF. The CDR3 nucleotides read TGTGCCTGGAGTCTGGGGCCGAGCAATCAGCCCCAGCATTTT. Looking up the rest from reference TRBV30 and TRBJ1-5 gives the full variable domain: SQTIHQWPATLVQPVGSPLSLECTVEGTSNPNLYWYRQAAGRGLQLLFYSVGIGQISSEVPQNLSASRPQDRQFILSSKKLLLSDSGFYLCAWSLGPSNQPQHFGDGTRLSIL.

This chain uses TRBV14 with TRBJ2-7, with TRBD2 matching 7 bases. The CDR3 extends over 14 amino acids. Germline V CDR1 and CDR2: SGHDN, FVKESK. J gave up 7 bases and V 6 bases, and 12 bases lay outside the gene matches. The CDR3 DNA follows: TGTGCCAGCAGTCAGCTAGCGGTTCTGGGGGAGCAGTACTTC. Protein sequence: CASSQLAVLGEQYF.

This chain links TRBV15 with TRBJ2-1; D possibly corresponds to TRBD1 (6 bases). This CDR3 spans 15 amino acids. Trimming removed 5 bases at V and 0 bases at J, with 11 bases between. Germline V gene lookup returns CDR1 LNHNV and CDR2 YYDKDF (reference sequence). CDR3 sequence: CATSEGVGSYNEQFF. CDR3 DNA sequence: TGTGCCACCAGCGAGGGGGTAGGCTCCTACAATGAGCAGTTCTTC.

At least ten counts were recorded for this clonotype. The V and J genes are TRBV12-3 or TRBV12-4 and TRBJ1-5, with TRBD1 as a possible D gene (6 bases). Trimming shortened V by 8 bases and J by 2 bases, and 16 bases separated the two germline ends. The CDR3 length is 15 residues. CDR3 region: CASLAGGQGNQPQHF. In nucleotides, the CDR3 is TGTGCCAGCCTCGCGGGGGGACAAGGCAATCAGCCCCAGCATTTT.

This clonotype was observed many times. This chain connects TRBV7-3 to TRBJ2-1; perhaps TRBD2 as D (7 bases). The CDR3 extends over 15 amino acids. Between the trimmed V and J ends, which lost 4 bases and 4 bases, there was a span of 14 bases. Germline V gives CDR1 SGHTA, CDR2 FQGTGA. The CDR3 here is CASSSEGGPYNEQFF. DNA for the CDR3: TGTGCCAGCAGCTCCGAGGGGGGGCCTTACAATGAGCAGTTCTTC.

This clonotype appeared a single time. The rearrangement joins TRBV6-4 to TRBJ2-3; tentatively, D is TRBD2 (7 bases). Germline V gene data show CDR1 as MRHNA and CDR2 as SNTAGT. The CDR3 contains 18 residues. Here the CDR3 DNA reads TGTACCATCAGCTCCGCGCGTTTGATGGGGGGGCAGATGGATACGCAGTATTTT. It yields the protein CTISSARLMGGQMDTQYF.

V is TRBV4-1 and J is TRBJ2-1; 9 bases align to TRBD2. V lost 0 bases and J lost 7; bases outside the gene matches: 7. Per the germline V gene, CDR1 is MGHRA and CDR2 is YSYEKL. This CDR3 region has 16 residues. CDR3 in amino acids: CASSQDWGLAGNEQFF. The CDR3 DNA reads as TGCGCCAGCAGCCAAGATTGGGGACTAGCTGGGAATGAGCAGTTCTTC.

The rearrangement links TRBV6-5 to TRBJ2-7; D perhaps matches TRBD2 (6 bases). The CDR3 runs to 14 residues. Germline loops: CDR1 MNHEY, CDR2 SVGAGI. The V end was cut by 0 bases, the J end by 3 bases, with 9 bases between. The CDR3 loop reads CASSYSGGGYEQYF. The DNA for the CDR3 is TGTGCCAGCAGTTACTCGGGAGGCGGCTACGAGCAGTACTTC.

A few counts support this clonotype. This chain joins TRBV5-1 and TRBJ2-4; 10 positions match TRBD2. After removal of 3 bases from V and 3 bases from J, the junction contained 6 bases not matched to a gene. This CDR3 is built from 16 residues. CDR1 SGHRS and CDR2 YFSETQ come from the germline V gene. As DNA, the CDR3 is TGCGCCAGCAGCTCGCAACTAGCGGGGCTCAAAAACATTCAGTACTTC. It codes for CASSSQLAGLKNIQYF.

This clonotype occurred many times. The V gene is TRBV3-1, the J gene TRBJ2-3, with D maybe TRBD2 (5 bases). The CDR3 runs 16 residues. Trimming took off 2 bases at V and 6 bases at J, with 18 bases between the two ends. Germline assignment: CDR1 LGHDT and CDR2 YNNKEL (reference sequence). The CDR3 is CASSQLTRQSRDTQYF. As DNA, the CDR3 is TGTGCCAGCAGCCAATTAACTAGACAATCCAGGGATACGCAGTATTTT.

V is TRBV20-1 and J is TRBJ2-7; tentatively, D is TRBD2 (6 bases). This CDR3 region has 15 residues. CDR1 and CDR2 from the germline V gene are DFQATT and SNEGSKA (reference sequence). The V and J ends lost 5 bases and 5 bases respectively, with 22 bases between them. The CDR3 loop reads CSAGPPGGARHEQYF. CDR3 coding DNA: TGCAGTGCTGGACCTCCTGGCGGGGCCCGCCACGAGCAGTACTTC.

The table lists this clonotype with a few counts. This rearrangement joins TRBV5-5 to TRBJ2-5; 8 bases agree with TRBD2. This CDR3 comprises 15 residues. The germline gives CDR1 SGHKS, CDR2 YYEKEE (reference sequence). Trimming at V came to 4 bases and at J to 1 base, leaving 6 bases not matched to a gene. CDR3 nucleotides: TGTGCCAGCAGCCGGGGGGGGAGCCTCCAAGAGACCCAGTACTTC. Its translation is CASSRGGSLQETQYF.

This chain links TRBV28 with TRBJ2-4; a possible D gene is TRBD2 (6 bases). Trimming took 5 bases from V and 11 from J, leaving 22 bases between them. The CDR3 spans 15 residues. Germline V gives CDR1 MDHEN, CDR2 SYDVKM. This chain's CDR3 is CASSPTLGTGLVQYF. CDR3 bases: TGTGCCAGCAGTCCCACCTTAGGCACGGGACTCGTTCAGTACTTC. Based on the CDR3 plus reference TRBV28 and TRBJ2-4, the full variable domain is DVKVTQSSRYLVKRTGEKVFLECVQDMDHENMFWYRQDPGLGLRLIYFSYDVKMKEKGDIPEGYSVSREKKERFSLILESASTNQTSMYLCASSPTLGTGLVQYFGAGTRLSVL.

This clonotype has a handful of counts. The chain is built from TRBV14 and TRBJ2-7, with TRBD1 as a possible D gene (7 bases). The CDR3 spans 15 residues. Trimming left V 1 base short and J 1 base short, with 11 bases between. Germline loops: CDR1 SGHDN, CDR2 FVKESK. The CDR3 protein is CASSQGQGGSYEQYF. In DNA form, the CDR3 reads TGTGCCAGCAGCCAAGGGCAGGGGGGTTCCTACGAGCAGTACTTC. Full variable domain (remainder filled in from reference TRBV14 and TRBJ2-7): EAGVTQFPSHSVIEKGQTVTLRCDPISGHDNLYWYRRVMGKEIKFLLHFVKESKQDESGMPNNRFLAERTGGTYSTLKVQPAELEDSGVYFCASSQGQGGSYEQYFGPGTRLTVT.

In this sample, this clonotype turned up a few times. In DNA, the CDR3 is TGTGCCTGGAGAGCAGGGGGGTACGGGGAGCTGTTTTTT. Translated, it gives CAWRAGGYGELFF. V is TRBV30 and J is TRBJ2-2, with D maybe TRBD1 (7 bases). CDR1 is GTSNPN, CDR2 SVGIG, per germline (reference sequence). Trimming shortened V by 3 bases and J by 7 bases, and 12 bases separated the two germline ends. The CDR3 runs to 13 residues.

This clonotype was observed a few times. The chain joins TRBV6-2 or TRBV6-3 to TRBJ2-7; tentative D call: TRBD1 (5 bases). Germline V gives CDR1 MNHEY, CDR2 SVGEGT. Deletions cut 5 bases from V and 2 bases from J, with 10 bases between. The length of the CDR3 is 13 residues. CDR3 bases: TGTGCCAGCAGTACCTCGACAGCCTACGAGCAGTACTTC. As protein: CASSTSTAYEQYF.

The chain joins TRBV7-9 to TRBJ2-3; possible D gene TRBD1, 5 bases. CDR1 is SEHNR, CDR2 FQNEAQ, per germline (reference sequence). V was clipped by 5 bases and J by 2 bases, with 8 bases between them. This CDR3 has 13 amino acids. In nucleotides, the CDR3 is TGTGCCAGCAGCCGACAGATCACAGATACGCAGTATTTT. This codes for CASSRQITDTQYF.

This clonotype was seen a few times. The rearrangement uses TRBV29-1 and TRBJ2-2; 8 bases line up with TRBD1. With V trimmed by 3 bases and J by 5 bases, 14 bases remained unmatched. The CDR3 runs 17 residues. Per germline, CDR1 SQVTM and CDR2 ANQGSEA. The CDR3: CSVEGVRGPHPTGELFF. The CDR3 coding sequence is TGCAGCGTTGAGGGTGTCAGGGGGCCTCACCCAACCGGGGAGCTGTTTTTT.

This clonotype was detected only a few times. The CDR3 is CSVASAVGETQYF. CDR3 in DNA: TGCAGCGTTGCTTCGGCAGTCGGAGAGACCCAGTACTTC. The V call is TRBV29-1, the J call TRBJ2-5, with D hard to call. CDR3 length: 13 residues. Looked up from germline, CDR1 is SQVTM and CDR2 is ANQGSEA. Trimming pared 4 bases from V and 4 bases from J, leaving 13 bases between. The whole variable domain, remainder taken from reference TRBV29-1 and TRBJ2-5, is SAVISQKPSRDICQRGTSLTIQCQVDSQVTMMFWYRQQPGQSLTLIATANQGSEATYESGFVIDKFPISRPNLTFSTLTVSNMSPEDSSIYLCSVASAVGETQYFGPGTRLLVL.

A remark on this clonotype: This could be a read error, since a much larger clone is one nucleotide away. The chain employs TRBV4-2 and TRBJ2-3; 15 positions agree with TRBD2. This CDR3 is 17 amino acids long. The germline V gene has CDR1 LGHNA and CDR2 YNFKEQ. V was clipped by 5 bases and J by 3 bases; unmatched bases: 6. Written as DNA, the CDR3 is TGTGCCAGCAGCTGCTCCGGGACTAGCGGGGGGACAGATACGCAGTATTTT. This gives the protein CASSCSGTSGGTDTQYF.

This clonotype was observed at least ten times. The genes are TRBV2 and TRBJ2-7; 9 bases align to TRBD1. CDR3 length equals 14 residues. V lost 4 bases to trimming and J lost 6 bases; unmatched junction nucleotides: 7. Germline CDR1 is SNHLY and CDR2 is FYNNEI. As DNA, the CDR3 is TGTGCCAGCAGTGGCGGGACAGGGTCGGGCGAGCAGTACTTC. Its translation is CASSGGTGSGEQYF.

This clonotype was counted many times. The rearrangement joins TRBV6-1 to TRBJ2-7, with TRBD1 matching over 7 bases. With 6 bases clipped from V and 1 base from J, the junction kept 3 bases outside the gene matches. The CDR3 totals 13 residues. CDR1 and CDR2 (germline): MNHNS, SASEGT. The CDR3: CASSKQGSYEQYF. The CDR3 DNA is TGTGCCAGCAGCAAACAGGGGTCCTACGAGCAGTACTTC.

The gene calls are TRBV15 and TRBJ1-4, with D perhaps TRBD1 (6 bases). Germline V gene data show CDR1 as LNHNV and CDR2 as YYDKDF (reference sequence). V lost 1 base, J lost 4 bases, and 7 bases lay in between. This CDR3 contains 14 residues. In nucleotides, the CDR3 is TGTGCCACCAGCAGAGGACAGGATAATGAAAAACTGTTTTTT. This codes for CATSRGQDNEKLFF.